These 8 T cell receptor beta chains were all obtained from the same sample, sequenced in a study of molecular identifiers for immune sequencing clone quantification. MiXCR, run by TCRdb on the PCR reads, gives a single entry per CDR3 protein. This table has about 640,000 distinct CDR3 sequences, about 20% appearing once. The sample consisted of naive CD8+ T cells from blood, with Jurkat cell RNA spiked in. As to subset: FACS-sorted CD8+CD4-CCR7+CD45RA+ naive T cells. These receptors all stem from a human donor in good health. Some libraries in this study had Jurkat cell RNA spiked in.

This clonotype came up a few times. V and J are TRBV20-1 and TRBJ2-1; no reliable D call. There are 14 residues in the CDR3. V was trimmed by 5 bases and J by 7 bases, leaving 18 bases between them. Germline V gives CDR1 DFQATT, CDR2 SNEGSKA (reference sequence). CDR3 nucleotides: TGCAGTGCTCTCCCCGATCGAGGAAGGAATGAGCAGTTCTTC. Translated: CSALPDRGRNEQFF.

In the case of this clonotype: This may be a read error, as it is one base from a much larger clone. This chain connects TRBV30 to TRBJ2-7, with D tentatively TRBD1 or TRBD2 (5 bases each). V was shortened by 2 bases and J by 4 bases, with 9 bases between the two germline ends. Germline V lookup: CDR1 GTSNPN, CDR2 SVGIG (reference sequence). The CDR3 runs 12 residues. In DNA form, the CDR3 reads TGTGCCTGGAGTCGGGGCATGTACGAGCAGTACTTC. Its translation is CAWSRGMYEQYF.

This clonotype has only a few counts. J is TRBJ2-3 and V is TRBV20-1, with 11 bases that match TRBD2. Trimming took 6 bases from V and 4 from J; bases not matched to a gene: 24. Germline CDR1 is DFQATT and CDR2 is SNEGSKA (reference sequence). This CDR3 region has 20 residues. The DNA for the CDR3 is TGCAGTGCCTCCCCAGATTACGTAGCGGGGGGGCCTGTTGTCTCAGATACGCAGTATTTT. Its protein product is CSASPDYVAGGPVVSDTQYF.

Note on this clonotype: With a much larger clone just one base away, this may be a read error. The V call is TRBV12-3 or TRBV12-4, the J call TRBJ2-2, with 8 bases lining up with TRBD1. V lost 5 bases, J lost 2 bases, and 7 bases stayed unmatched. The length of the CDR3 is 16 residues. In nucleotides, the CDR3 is TGTGCCAGCAGTACCCACGACAGGGGAAACACCGGGGAGCTGTTTTTT. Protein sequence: CASSTHDRGNTGELFF.

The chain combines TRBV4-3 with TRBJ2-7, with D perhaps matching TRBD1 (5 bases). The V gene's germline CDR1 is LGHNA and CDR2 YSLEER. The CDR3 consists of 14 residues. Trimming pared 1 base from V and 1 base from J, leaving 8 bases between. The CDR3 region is CASSQARQSYEQYF. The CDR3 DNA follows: TGCGCCAGCAGCCAAGCGAGACAGTCCTACGAGCAGTACTTC.

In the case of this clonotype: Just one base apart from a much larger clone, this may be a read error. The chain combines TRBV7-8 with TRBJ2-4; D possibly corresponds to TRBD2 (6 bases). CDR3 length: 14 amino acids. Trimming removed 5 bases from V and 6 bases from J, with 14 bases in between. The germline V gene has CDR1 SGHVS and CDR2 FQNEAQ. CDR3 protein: CASSPGRGINIQYF. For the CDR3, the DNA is TGTGCCAGCAGCCCCGGACGGGGGATAAACATTCAGTACTTC.

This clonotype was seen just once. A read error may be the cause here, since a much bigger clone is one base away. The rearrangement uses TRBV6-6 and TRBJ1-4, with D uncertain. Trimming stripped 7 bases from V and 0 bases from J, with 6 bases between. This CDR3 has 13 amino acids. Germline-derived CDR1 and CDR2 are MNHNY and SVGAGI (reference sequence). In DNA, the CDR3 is TGTGCCAGCAATGCTGCAACTAATGAAAAACTGTTTTTT. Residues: CASNAATNEKLFF.

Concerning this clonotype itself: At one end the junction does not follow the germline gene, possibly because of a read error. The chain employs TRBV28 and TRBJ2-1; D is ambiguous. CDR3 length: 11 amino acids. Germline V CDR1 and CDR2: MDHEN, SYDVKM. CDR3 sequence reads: CASGLDDEQSF. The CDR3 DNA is TGTGCCAGCGGGTTGGATGATGAGCAGTCCTTC.